A selection of T cell receptor beta chains follows, all from one sample in a study of T cells in Graves' hyperthyroidism and ophthalmopathy. Using its own MiXCR run on the multiplex PCR reads, TCRdb lists one record per CDR3 protein. The sample includes more than 350,000 distinct CDR3 sequences, more than 12% of them seen just once. Sequencing input: blood. The receptors originated from a woman under 40 with Graves' hyperthyroidism. Each CDR3 is given without its conserved first and last residue.

j_call,v_call,cdr3_aa
TRBJ1-1,TRBV29-1,SARTDTGKNTEAF
TRBJ2-5,TRBV7-2,ASSSSGTGLETRY
TRBJ2-6,TRBV6-2/TRBV6-3,ASTKSDERSGANVLT
TRBJ2-1,TRBV20-1,SARGQGYYNEQF
TRBJ2-7,TRBV6-1,ASRGTGGNLYEQY
TRBJ2-7,TRBV5-1,ASSLLRTSGLYEQY
TRBJ2-4,TRBV12-3/TRBV12-4,ASSETVKNIQY
TRBJ2-7,TRBV6-2/TRBV6-3,ASKIPGTLSYEQY
TRBJ1-1,TRBV29-1,SAVVLGSTEAF
TRBJ2-7,TRBV5-1,ASSLGILPTSGYEQY
TRBJ1-2,TRBV18,ASSPTGRANYGYT
TRBJ2-7,TRBV18,ASSHGHYEQY
TRBJ2-1,TRBV12-3/TRBV12-4,ASRNRNSNNEQF
TRBJ2-2,TRBV2,ASGLAGRGTGELF
TRBJ2-7,TRBV11-3,ASSFSGTSGYEQY
TRBJ2-5,TRBV2,ASSDPGARETQY
TRBJ2-7,TRBV9,ASSVGVISEQY
TRBJ2-1,TRBV15,ATSSKTSGRKYNEQF
TRBJ1-1,TRBV20-1,SARDFGRGGRNTEAF
TRBJ1-2,TRBV29-1,SDVDGNYGYT
TRBJ2-3,TRBV19,ASRTSGSKDTQY
TRBJ1-4,TRBV5-1,ASSLSPLHLGRTNEKLF
TRBJ2-1,TRBV20-1,SSTGGGRNEQF
TRBJ1-1,TRBV20-1,SARPGGRGTEAF
TRBJ1-1,TRBV11-2,ASSFFDGRAF
TRBJ1-2,TRBV28,ASSFGGTTNYGYT
TRBJ1-4,TRBV15,ATSRGGVGEKLF
TRBJ2-3,TRBV2,ASLRGTGGLTDTQY
TRBJ2-5,TRBV5-1,ASSSRTPWETQY